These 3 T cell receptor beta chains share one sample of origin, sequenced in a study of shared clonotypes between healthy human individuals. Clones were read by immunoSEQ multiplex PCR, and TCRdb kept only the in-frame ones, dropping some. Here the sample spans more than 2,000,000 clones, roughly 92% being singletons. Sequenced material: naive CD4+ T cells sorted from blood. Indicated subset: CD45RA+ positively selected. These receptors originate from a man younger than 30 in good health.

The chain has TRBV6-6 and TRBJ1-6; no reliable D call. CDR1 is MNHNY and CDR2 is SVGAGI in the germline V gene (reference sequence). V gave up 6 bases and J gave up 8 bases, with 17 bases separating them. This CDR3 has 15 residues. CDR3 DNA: TGTGCCAGCAGGACCCCTCGGCTCCTTGATTCACCCCTCCACTTT. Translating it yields CASRTPRLLDSPLHF.

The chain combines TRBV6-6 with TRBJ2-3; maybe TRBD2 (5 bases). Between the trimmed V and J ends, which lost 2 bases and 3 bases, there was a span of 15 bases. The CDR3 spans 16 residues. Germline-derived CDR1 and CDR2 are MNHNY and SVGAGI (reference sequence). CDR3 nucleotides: TGTGCCAGCAGTTACGCGGCGGGCGGATGGACAGATACGCAGTATTTT. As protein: CASSYAAGGWTDTQYF.

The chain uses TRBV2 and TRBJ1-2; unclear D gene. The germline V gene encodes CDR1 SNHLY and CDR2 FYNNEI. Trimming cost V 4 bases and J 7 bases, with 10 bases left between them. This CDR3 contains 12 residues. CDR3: CASSVGRAGYTF. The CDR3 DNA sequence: TGTGCCAGCAGTGTAGGGAGGGCTGGCTACACCTTC.